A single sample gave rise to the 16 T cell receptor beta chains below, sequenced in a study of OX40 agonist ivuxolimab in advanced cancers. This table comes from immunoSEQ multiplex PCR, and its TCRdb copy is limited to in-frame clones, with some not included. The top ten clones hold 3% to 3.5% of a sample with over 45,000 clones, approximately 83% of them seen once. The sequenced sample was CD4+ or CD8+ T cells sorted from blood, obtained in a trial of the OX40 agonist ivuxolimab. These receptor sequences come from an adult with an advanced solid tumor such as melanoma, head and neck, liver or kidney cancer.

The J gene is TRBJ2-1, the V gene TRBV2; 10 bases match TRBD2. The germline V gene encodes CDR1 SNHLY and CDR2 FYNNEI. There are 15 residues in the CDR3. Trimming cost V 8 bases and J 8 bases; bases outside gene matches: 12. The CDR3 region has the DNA TGTGCCAGCGGGTTCGCAGCGGGAGGGGTGCATGAGCAGTTCTTC. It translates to CASGFAAGGVHEQFF.

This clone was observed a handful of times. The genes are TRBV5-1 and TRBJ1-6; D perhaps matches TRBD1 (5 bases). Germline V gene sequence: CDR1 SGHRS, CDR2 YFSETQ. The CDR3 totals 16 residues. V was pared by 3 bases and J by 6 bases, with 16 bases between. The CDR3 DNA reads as TGCGCCAGCAGCTCCTCCTCGACAGCTTCTAATTCACCCCTCCACTTT. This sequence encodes CASSSSSTASNSPLHF.

The CDR3 coding sequence is TGTGCCAGTAGTATTTCAGGCCTTAGGGAGCAGTACTTC. Amino acids: CASSISGLREQYF. The chain employs TRBV19 and TRBJ2-5, with D perhaps TRBD2 (5 bases). Germline values: CDR1 LNHDA, CDR2 SQIVND (reference sequence). V lost 3 bases to trimming and J lost 11 bases, with 16 bases between them. The CDR3 consists of 13 residues.

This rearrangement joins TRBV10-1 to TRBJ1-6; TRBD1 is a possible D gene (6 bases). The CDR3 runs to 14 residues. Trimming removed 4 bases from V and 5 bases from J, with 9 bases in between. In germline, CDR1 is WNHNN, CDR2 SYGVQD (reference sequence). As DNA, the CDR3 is TGCGCCAGCAGTGTTGGACAGAATAATTCACCCCTCCACTTT. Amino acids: CASSVGQNNSPLHF.

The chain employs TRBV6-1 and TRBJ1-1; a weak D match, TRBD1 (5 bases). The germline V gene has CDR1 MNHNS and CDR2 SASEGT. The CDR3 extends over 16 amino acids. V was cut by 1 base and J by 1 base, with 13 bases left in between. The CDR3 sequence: CASSEDYRLPNTEAFF. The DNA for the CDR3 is TGTGCCAGCAGTGAAGATTACAGGTTGCCGAACACTGAAGCTTTCTTT.

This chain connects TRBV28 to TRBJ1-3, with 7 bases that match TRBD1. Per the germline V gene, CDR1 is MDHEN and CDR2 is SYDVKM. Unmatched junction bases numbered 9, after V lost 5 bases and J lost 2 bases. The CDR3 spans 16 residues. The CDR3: CASSPTGSGPGNTIYF. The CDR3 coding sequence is TGTGCCAGCAGTCCGACAGGGTCGGGGCCTGGAAACACCATATATTTT.

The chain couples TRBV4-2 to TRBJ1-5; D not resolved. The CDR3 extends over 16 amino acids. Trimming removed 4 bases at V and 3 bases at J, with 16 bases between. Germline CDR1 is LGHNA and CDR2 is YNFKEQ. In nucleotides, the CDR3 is TGTGCCAGCAGCCTGAGTCAACAGACTTACAATCAGCCCCAGCATTTT. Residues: CASSLSQQTYNQPQHF.

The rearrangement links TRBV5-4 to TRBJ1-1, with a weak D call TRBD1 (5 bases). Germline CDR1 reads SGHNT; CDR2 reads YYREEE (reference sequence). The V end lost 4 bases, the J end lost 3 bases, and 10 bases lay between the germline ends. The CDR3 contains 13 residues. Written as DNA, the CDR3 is TGTGCCAGCAGCATTGACAGTTACACTGAAGCTTTCTTT. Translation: CASSIDSYTEAFF.

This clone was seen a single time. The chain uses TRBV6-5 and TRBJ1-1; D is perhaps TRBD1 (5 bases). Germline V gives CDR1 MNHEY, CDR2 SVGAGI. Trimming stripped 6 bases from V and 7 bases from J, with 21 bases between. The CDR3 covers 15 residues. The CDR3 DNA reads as TGTGCCAGCAGGAGGGGAAACCGGGACGGCCTTGAAGCTTTCTTT. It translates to CASRRGNRDGLEAFF.

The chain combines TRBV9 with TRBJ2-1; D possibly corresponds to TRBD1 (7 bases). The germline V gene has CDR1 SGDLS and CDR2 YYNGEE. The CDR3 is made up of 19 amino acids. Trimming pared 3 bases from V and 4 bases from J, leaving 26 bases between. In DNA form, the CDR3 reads TGTGCCAGCAGCGCCCGCCCGGGGGACAGCGGCCTTTGGTACAATGAGCAGTTCTTC. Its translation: CASSARPGDSGLWYNEQFF.

CDR3 residues: CATSRGEGADTEAFF. The DNA for the CDR3 is TGTGCCACCAGCAGAGGGGAGGGGGCGGACACTGAAGCTTTCTTT. The rearrangement links TRBV15 to TRBJ1-1; 7 bases line up with TRBD1. This CDR3 has 15 residues. Germline V lookup: CDR1 LNHNV, CDR2 YYDKDF (reference sequence). The trim removed 1 base at V and 3 bases at J, leaving 5 bases unmatched.

The CDR3 sequence: CASSPSPVYGYTF. The CDR3 region has the DNA TGTGCCAGCAGTCCCAGCCCCGTGTATGGCTACACCTTC. This chain uses TRBV27 with TRBJ1-2; D remains unclear. This CDR3 contains 13 residues. The ends were cut back, 5 bases at V and 5 bases at J, with 12 bases in the middle. Germline CDR1 MNHEY, CDR2 SMNVEV (reference sequence).

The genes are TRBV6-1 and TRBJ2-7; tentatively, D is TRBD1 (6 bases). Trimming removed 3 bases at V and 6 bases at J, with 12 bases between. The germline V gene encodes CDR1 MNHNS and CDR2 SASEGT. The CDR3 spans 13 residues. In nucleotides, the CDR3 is TGTGCCAGCAGTGAGGGGGCTTATGGCGAGCAGTACTTC. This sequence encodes CASSEGAYGEQYF.

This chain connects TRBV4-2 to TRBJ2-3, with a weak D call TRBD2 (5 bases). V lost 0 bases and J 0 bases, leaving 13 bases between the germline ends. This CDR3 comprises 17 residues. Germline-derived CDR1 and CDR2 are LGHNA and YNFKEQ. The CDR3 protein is CASSQERTAGSTDTQYF. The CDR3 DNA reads TGTGCCAGCAGCCAAGAAAGGACCGCGGGTAGCACAGATACGCAGTATTTT.

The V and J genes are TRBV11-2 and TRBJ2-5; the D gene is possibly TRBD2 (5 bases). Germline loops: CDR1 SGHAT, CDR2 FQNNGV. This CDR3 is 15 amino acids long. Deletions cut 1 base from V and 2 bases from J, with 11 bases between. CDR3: CASSLAGGSQETQYF. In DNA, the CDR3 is TGTGCCAGCAGCTTAGCAGGAGGCTCGCAAGAGACCCAGTACTTC.

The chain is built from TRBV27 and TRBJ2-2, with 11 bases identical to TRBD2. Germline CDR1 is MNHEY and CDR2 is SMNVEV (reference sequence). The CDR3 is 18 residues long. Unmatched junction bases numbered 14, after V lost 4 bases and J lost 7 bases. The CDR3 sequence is CASSSRLTSGRVVGELFF. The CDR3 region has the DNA TGTGCCAGCAGTTCCAGACTAACTAGCGGGAGAGTTGTCGGGGAGCTGTTTTTT.